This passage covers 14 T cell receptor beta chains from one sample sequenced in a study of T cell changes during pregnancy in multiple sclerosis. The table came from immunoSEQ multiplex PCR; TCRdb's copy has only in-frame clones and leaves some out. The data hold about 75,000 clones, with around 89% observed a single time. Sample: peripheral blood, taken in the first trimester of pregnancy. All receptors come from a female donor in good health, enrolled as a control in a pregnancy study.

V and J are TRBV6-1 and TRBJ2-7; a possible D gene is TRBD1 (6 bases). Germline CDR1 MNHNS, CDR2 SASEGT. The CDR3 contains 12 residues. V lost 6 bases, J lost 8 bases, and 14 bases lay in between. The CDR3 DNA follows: TGTGCCAGCAGGGACAGTAATTTGAAGCAGTACTTC. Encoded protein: CASRDSNLKQYF.

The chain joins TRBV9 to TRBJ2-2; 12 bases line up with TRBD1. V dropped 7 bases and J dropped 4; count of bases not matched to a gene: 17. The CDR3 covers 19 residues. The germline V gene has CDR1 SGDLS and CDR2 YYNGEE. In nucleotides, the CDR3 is TGTGCCAGCGGATCAGTCGGGGACAGGGGGCAAGCAAGCACCGGGGAGCTGTTTTTT. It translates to CASGSVGDRGQASTGELFF. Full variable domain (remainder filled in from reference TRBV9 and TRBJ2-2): DSGVTQTPKHLITATGQRVTLRCSPRSGDLSVYWYQQSLDQGLQFLIQYYNGEERAKGNILERFSAQQFPDLHSELNLSSLELGDSALYFCASGSVGDRGQASTGELFFGEGSRLTVL.

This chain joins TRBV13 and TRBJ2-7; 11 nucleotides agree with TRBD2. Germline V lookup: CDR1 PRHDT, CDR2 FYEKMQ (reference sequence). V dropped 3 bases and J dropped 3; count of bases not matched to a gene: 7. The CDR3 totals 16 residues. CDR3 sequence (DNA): TGTGCCAGCAGCTTGAGGGGACTAGCGGCAATCTACGAGCAGTACTTC. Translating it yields CASSLRGLAAIYEQYF.

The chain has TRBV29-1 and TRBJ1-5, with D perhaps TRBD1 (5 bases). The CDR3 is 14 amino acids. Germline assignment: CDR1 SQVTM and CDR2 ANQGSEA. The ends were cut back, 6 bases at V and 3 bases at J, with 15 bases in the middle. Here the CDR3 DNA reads TGCAGCGTAGCTCAGGGAGGATTCAATCAGCCCCAGCATTTT. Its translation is CSVAQGGFNQPQHF.

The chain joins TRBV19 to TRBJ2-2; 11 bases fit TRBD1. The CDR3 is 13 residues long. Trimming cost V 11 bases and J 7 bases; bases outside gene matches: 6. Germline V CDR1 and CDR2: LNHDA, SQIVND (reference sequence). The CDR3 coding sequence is TGTGCCGGCGGGACAGGGGGAATCGGGGAGCTGTTTTTT. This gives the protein CAGGTGGIGELFF.

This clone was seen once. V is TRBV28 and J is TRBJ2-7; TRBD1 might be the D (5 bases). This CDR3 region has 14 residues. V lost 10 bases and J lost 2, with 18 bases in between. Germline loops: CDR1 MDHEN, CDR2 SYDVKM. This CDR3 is CATSTVTETYEQYF. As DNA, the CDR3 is TGTGCCACCTCTACCGTGACAGAGACCTACGAGCAGTACTTC.

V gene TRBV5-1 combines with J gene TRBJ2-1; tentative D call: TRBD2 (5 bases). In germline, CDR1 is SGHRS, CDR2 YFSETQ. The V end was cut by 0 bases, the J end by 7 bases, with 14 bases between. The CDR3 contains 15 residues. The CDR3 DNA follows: TGCGCCAGCAGCTTGGATCCGCGTCGGGAAAATGAGCAGTTCTTC. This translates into CASSLDPRRENEQFF. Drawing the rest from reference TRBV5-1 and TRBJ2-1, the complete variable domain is KAGVTQTPRYLIKTRGQQVTLSCSPISGHRSVSWYQQTPGQGLQFLFEYFSETQRNKGNFPGRFSGRQFSNSRSEMNVSTLELGDSALYLCASSLDPRRENEQFFGPGTRLTVL.

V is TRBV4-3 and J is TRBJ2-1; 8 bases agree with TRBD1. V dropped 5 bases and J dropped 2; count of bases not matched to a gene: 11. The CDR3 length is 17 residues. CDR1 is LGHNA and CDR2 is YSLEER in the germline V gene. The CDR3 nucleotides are TGCGCCAGCAGCAAAGGGACATGGGACAGGACCTACAATGAGCAGTTCTTC. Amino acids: CASSKGTWDRTYNEQFF.

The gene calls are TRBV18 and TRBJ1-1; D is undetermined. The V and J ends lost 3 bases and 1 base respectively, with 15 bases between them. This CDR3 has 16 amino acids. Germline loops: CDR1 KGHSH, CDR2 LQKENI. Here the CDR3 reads CASSPVEAAPNTEAFF. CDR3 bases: TGTGCCAGCTCACCCGTGGAGGCAGCACCGAACACTGAAGCTTTCTTT.

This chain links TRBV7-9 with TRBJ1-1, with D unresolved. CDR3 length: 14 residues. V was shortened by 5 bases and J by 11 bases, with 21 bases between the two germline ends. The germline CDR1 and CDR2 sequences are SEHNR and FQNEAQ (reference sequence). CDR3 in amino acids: CASSDDTTFTGAFF. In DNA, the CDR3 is TGTGCCAGCAGCGACGATACGACCTTTACGGGGGCTTTCTTT.

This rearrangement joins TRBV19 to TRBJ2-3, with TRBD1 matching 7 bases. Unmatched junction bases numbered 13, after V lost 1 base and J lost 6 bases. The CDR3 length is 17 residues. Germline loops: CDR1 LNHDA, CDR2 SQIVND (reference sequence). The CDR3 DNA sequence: TGTGCCAGTAGTATAGGACAGGGACCCTTAGCACTGGATACGCAGTATTTT. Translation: CASSIGQGPLALDTQYF.

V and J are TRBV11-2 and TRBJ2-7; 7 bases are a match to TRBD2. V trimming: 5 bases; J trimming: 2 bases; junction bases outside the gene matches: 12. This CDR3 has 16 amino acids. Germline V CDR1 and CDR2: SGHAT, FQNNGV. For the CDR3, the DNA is TGTGCCAGCAGCCGTAGTTGGAGGGAGGGCCCCTACGAGCAGTACTTC. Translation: CASSRSWREGPYEQYF.

In DNA form, the CDR3 reads TGCGCCAGCAGCTTGGTAGCGGGAGGCTCTGTGGAGACCCAGTACTTC. Residues: CASSLVAGGSVETQYF. The rearrangement joins TRBV5-1 to TRBJ2-5, with 10 bases lining up with TRBD2. CDR1 SGHRS and CDR2 YFSETQ come from the germline V gene. The CDR3 is 16 amino acids. V was clipped by 0 bases and J by 5 bases; unmatched bases: 7.

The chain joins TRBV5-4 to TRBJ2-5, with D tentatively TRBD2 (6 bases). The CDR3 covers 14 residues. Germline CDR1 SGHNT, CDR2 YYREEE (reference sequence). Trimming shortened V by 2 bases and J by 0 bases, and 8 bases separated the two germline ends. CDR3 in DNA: TGTGCCAGCAGCTTCCGGGACTACCAAGAGACCCAGTACTTC. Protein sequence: CASSFRDYQETQYF.